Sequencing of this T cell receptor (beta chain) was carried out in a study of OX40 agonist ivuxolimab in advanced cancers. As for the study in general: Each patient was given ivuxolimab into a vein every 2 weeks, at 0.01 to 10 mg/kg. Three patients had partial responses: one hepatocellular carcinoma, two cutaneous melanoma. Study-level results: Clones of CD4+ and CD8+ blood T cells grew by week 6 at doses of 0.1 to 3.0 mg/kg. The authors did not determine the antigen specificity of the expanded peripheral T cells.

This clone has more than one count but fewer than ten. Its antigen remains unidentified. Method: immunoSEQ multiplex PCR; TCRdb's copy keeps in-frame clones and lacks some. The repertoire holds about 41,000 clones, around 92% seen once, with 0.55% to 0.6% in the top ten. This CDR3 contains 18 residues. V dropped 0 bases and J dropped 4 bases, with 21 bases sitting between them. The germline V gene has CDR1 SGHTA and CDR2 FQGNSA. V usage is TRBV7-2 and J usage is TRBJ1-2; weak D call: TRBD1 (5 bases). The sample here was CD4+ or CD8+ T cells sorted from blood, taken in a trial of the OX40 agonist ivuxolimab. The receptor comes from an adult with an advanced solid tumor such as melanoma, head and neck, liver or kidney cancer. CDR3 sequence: CASSLAGTGVVGVYGYTF. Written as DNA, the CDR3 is TGTGCCAGCAGCTTAGCGGGGACGGGGGTCGTGGGGGTCTATGGCTACACCTTC.